This TCR beta chain was sequenced during a study of CD8 T cells in ankylosing spondylitis. Molecular-barcoded quantitative 5'-RACE produced these TCR beta libraries. TCRdb ran MiXCR on the 5' RACE reads and lists one entry per CDR3 protein. The sample lists around 280,000 distinct CDR3 sequences, approximately 20% occurring once. In regard to this clonotype: Its target is unknown.

Whole-study findings and limits: Both synovial fluid and blood in reactive arthritis had previously been reported to carry some motif variants. With a CD8+ phenotype, disease-linked clones were relatively rare in peripheral blood. There was a TCR beta motif, made of 7 or 8 highly homologous variants, that appeared characteristic of ankylosing spondylitis blood.

CDR3 size: 15 residues. The V gene's germline CDR1 is ENHRY and CDR2 SYGVKD. The sequence derives from a male donor with ankylosing spondylitis or in good health (not recorded which). The V gene is TRBV10-3, the J gene TRBJ2-3, with 9 bases fitting TRBD1. The sequenced sample consisted of blood, either unsorted or a sorted T cell fraction (not recorded which). Here the CDR3 reads CAIADGTGSTDTQYF. The CDR3 DNA follows: TGTGCGATCGCCGACGGGACAGGGTCTACAGATACGCAGTATTTT.